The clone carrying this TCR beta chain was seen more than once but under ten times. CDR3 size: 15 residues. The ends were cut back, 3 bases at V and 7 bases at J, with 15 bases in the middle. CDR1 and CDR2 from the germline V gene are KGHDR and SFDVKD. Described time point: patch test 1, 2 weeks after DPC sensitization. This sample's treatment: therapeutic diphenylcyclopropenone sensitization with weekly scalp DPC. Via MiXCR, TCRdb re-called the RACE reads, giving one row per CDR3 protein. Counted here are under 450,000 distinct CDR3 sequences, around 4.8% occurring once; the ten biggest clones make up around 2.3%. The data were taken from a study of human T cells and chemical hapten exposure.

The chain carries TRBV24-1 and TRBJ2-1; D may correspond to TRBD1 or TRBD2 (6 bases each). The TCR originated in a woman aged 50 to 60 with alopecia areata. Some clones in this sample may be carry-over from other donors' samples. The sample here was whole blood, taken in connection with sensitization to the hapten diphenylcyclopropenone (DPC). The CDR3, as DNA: TGTGCCACCAGTGATACGCGCGGGACAAGTAATGAGCAGTTCTTC. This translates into CATSDTRGTSNEQFF.